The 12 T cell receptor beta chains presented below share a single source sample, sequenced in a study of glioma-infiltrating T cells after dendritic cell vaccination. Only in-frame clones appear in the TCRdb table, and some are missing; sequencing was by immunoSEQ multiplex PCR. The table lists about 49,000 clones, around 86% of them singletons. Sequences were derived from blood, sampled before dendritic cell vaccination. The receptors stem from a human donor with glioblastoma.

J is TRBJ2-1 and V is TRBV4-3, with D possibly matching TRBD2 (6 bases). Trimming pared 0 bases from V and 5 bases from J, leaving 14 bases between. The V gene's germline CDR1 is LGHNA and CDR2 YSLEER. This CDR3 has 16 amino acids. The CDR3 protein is CASSQDTASAHNEQFF. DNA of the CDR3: TGCGCCAGCAGCCAAGATACCGCTAGCGCCCACAATGAGCAGTTCTTC.

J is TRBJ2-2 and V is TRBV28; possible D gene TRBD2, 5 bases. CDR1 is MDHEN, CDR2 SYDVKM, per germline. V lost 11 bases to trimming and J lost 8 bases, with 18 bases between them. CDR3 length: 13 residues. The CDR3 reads CAGRRYGGGELFF. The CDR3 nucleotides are TGTGCCGGACGGAGGTATGGTGGTGGGGAGCTGTTTTTT.

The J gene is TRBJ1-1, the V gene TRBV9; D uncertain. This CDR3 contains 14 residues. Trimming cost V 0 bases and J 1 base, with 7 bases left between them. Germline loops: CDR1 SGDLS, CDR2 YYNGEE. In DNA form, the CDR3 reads TGTGCCAGCAGCGTAGGGTCAGGGAACACTGAAGCTTTCTTT. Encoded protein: CASSVGSGNTEAFF.

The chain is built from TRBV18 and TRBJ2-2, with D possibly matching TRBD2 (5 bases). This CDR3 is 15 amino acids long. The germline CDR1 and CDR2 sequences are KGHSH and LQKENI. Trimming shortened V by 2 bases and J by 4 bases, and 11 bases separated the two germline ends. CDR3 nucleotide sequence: TGTGCCAGCTCACCATTGGACGGAGGCACCGGGGAGCTGTTTTTT. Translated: CASSPLDGGTGELFF.

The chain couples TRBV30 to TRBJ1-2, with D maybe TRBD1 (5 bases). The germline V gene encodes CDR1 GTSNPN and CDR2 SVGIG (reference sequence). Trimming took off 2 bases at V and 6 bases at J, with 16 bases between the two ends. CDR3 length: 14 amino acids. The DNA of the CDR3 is TGTGCCTGGAGTCCAGCCGGGTTAGGGGATGGCTACACCTTC. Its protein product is CAWSPAGLGDGYTF.

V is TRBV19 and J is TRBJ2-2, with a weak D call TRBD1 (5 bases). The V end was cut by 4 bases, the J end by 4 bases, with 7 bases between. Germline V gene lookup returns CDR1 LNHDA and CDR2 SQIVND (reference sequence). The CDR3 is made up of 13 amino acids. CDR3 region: CASSRRGTGELFF. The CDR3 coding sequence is TGTGCCAGTAGTAGAAGGGGCACCGGGGAGCTGTTTTTT. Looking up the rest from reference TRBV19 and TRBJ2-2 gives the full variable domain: DGGITQSPKYLFRKEGQNVTLSCEQNLNHDAMYWYRQDPGQGLRLIYYSQIVNDFQKGDIAEGYSVSREKKESFPLTVTSAQKNPTAFYLCASSRRGTGELFFGEGSRLTVL.

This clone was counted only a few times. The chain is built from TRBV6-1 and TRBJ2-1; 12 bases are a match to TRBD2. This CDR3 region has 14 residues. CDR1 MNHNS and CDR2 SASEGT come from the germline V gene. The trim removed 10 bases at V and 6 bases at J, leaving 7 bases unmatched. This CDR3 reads CATRRTSGVNEQFF. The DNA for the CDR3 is TGTGCCACCAGGAGGACTAGCGGGGTCAATGAGCAGTTCTTC.

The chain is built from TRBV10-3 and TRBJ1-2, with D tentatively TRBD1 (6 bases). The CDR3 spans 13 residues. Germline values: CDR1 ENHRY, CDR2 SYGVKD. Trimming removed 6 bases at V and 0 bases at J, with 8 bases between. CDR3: CAIRDRANYGYTF. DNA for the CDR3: TGTGCCATCAGGGACAGAGCTAACTATGGCTACACCTTC.

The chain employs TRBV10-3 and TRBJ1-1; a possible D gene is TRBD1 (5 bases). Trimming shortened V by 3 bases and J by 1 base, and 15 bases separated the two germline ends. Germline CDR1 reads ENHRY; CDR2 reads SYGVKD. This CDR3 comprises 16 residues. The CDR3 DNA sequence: TGTGCCATCAGTGAAGGGCTGGGGAGGGGGAACACTGAAGCTTTCTTT. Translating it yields CAISEGLGRGNTEAFF.

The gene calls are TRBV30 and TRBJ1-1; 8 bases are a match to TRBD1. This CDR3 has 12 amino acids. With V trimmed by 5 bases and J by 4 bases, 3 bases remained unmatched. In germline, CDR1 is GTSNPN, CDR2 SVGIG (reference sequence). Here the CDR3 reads CAWGDRGTEAFF. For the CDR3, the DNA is TGTGCCTGGGGTGACAGGGGCACTGAAGCTTTCTTT. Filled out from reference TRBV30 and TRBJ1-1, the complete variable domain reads SQTIHQWPATLVQPVGSPLSLECTVEGTSNPNLYWYRQAAGRGLQLLFYSVGIGQISSEVPQNLSASRPQDRQFILSSKKLLLSDSGFYLCAWGDRGTEAFFGQGTRLTVV.

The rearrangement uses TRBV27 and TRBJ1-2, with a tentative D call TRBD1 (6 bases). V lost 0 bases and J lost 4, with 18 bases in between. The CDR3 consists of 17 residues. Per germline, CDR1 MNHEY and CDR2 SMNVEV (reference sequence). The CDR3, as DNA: TGTGCCAGCAGTTTATCGATAAGCGGGGAAGGGGGCTATGGCTACACCTTC. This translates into CASSLSISGEGGYGYTF.

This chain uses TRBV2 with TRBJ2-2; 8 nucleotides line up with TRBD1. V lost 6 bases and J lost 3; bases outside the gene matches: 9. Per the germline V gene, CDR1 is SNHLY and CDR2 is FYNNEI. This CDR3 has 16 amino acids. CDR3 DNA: TGTGCCAGCAGGGGATCAGGGGGCCGGCACACCGGGGAGCTGTTTTTT. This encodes CASRGSGGRHTGELFF.